Following are 27 T cell receptor beta chains from one sample sequenced in a study of blood T cell repertoires in COVID-19. Produced via immunoSEQ multiplex PCR; TCRdb's table is partial and in-frame only. The sample lists some 270,000 clones; 70% to 90% were seen once. Sequenced: peripheral blood. The receptors shown here come from a human donor with COVID-19, enrolled during active disease. The donor label of this sample is uncertain.

The V call is TRBV27, the J call TRBJ2-7; a weak D match, TRBD2 (6 bases). Germline CDR1 is MNHEY and CDR2 is SMNVEV (reference sequence). Trimming took 6 bases from V and 5 from J, leaving 20 bases between them. This CDR3 is built from 15 residues. The CDR3 sequence: CASSRTPGLFDEQYF. CDR3 in DNA: TGTGCCAGCAGCCGAACCCCGGGACTCTTCGACGAGCAGTACTTC.

The chain joins TRBV28 to TRBJ1-5, with TRBD1 identical over 9 bases. Germline CDR1 is MDHEN and CDR2 is SYDVKM. Trimming at V came to 3 bases and at J to 1 base, leaving 10 bases not matched to a gene. CDR3 size: 18 residues. As DNA, the CDR3 is TGTGCCAGCAGTTTCATGGGACAGGGAATCGTAAGCAATCAGCCCCAGCATTTT. Translated, it gives CASSFMGQGIVSNQPQHF.

The rearrangement links TRBV27 to TRBJ1-2; 9 nucleotides agree with TRBD1. The V gene's germline CDR1 is MNHEY and CDR2 SMNVEV (reference sequence). V lost 4 bases and J lost 7; bases outside the gene matches: 4. CDR3 length: 13 amino acids. CDR3 in amino acids: CASSYTGGSGYTF. The CDR3, as DNA: TGTGCCAGCAGTTATACAGGGGGCAGTGGCTACACCTTC.

This chain links TRBV6-5 with TRBJ2-5; TRBD2 agrees at 7 bases. From germline, CDR1 is MNHEY and CDR2 SVGAGI. CDR3 length equals 13 residues. Trimming removed 8 bases from V and 4 bases from J; junction bases left unmatched: 7. The CDR3 DNA reads TGTGCCAGCGGGAGGGCCCTTGGAGAGACCCAGTACTTC. As protein: CASGRALGETQYF.

This rearrangement joins TRBV7-6 to TRBJ2-5; a possible D gene is TRBD1 (7 bases). The CDR3 contains 15 residues. In germline, CDR1 is SGHVS, CDR2 FNYEAQ. V shed 0 bases and J shed 3 bases, with 11 bases lying between them. CDR3 residues: CASSLARGTEETQYF. As DNA, the CDR3 is TGTGCCAGCAGCTTAGCTCGGGGGACAGAAGAGACCCAGTACTTC.

The chain is built from TRBV3-1 (or the pseudogene TRBV3-2) and TRBJ2-5; weak D call: TRBD1 (5 bases). V was shortened by 1 base and J by 4 bases, with 13 bases between the two germline ends. Germline CDR1 is LGHDT and CDR2 is YNNKEL (reference sequence). The CDR3 extends over 15 amino acids. This CDR3 is CASSQGIGVRETQYF. The DNA of the CDR3 is TGTGCCAGCAGCCAAGGTATAGGGGTCAGAGAGACCCAGTACTTC.

This sequence joins TRBV10-3 and TRBJ2-1; tentative D call: TRBD1 (6 bases). Germline values: CDR1 ENHRY, CDR2 SYGVKD. V lost 6 bases, J lost 4 bases, and 13 bases lay in between. The CDR3 totals 14 residues. The CDR3 here is CAIRTGTLYNEQFF. In DNA form, the CDR3 reads TGTGCCATCAGAACCGGGACACTTTACAATGAGCAGTTCTTC.

V usage is TRBV2 and J usage is TRBJ2-2, with a tentative D call TRBD2 (5 bases). Trimming removed 4 bases from V and 7 bases from J, with 13 bases in between. Germline CDR1 and CDR2: SNHLY and FYNNEI. The length of the CDR3 is 14 residues. This chain's CDR3 is CASSVNRGIGELFF. CDR3 DNA sequence: TGTGCCAGCAGTGTAAACAGAGGGATCGGGGAGCTGTTTTTT. Full variable domain (missing parts from reference TRBV2 and TRBJ2-2): EPEVTQTPSHQVTQMGQEVILRCVPISNHLYFYWYRQILGQKVEFLVSFYNNEISEKSEIFDDQFSVERPDGSNFTLKIRSTKLEDSAMYFCASSVNRGIGELFFGEGSRLTVL.

J is TRBJ2-3 and V is TRBV6-4, with 8 bases lining up with TRBD2. This CDR3 region has 16 residues. Trimming took 5 bases from V and 2 from J; bases not matched to a gene: 9. Germline-derived CDR1 and CDR2 are MRHNA and SNTAGT. The CDR3 loop reads CASSTLAGVSTDTQYF. CDR3 nucleotides: TGTGCCAGCAGTACGCTAGCGGGTGTGTCCACAGATACGCAGTATTTT.

The chain joins TRBV12-5 to TRBJ1-1, with 7 bases matching TRBD1. Germline loops: CDR1 LGHNT, CDR2 FRNRAP. Germline trimming cut 1 base from V and 4 bases from J; bases unmatched to any gene: 0. This CDR3 comprises 13 residues. In nucleotides, the CDR3 is TGTGCTAGTGGTTTGGACAGGGGCACTGAAGCTTTCTTT. This encodes CASGLDRGTEAFF.

Comment on this clone: The same CDR3 can be traced to other DNA sequences in this sample. J is TRBJ2-7 and V is TRBV6-5; the match to TRBD2 covers 13 bases. The CDR3 has 14 residues. V gave up 6 bases and J gave up 6 bases; unmatched junction bases: 5. Germline V gene lookup returns CDR1 MNHEY and CDR2 SVGAGI. The CDR3 loop is CASRGLAGAGEQYF. The CDR3 DNA sequence: TGTGCCAGCAGAGGACTAGCGGGAGCGGGCGAGCAGTACTTC.

The chain employs TRBV11-3 and TRBJ2-2; 7 bases align to TRBD1. CDR1 and CDR2 from the germline V gene are SGHNT and YENEEA. V was pared by 5 bases and J by 4 bases, with 7 bases of the junction left unmatched. The CDR3 is 15 residues long. The CDR3 loop reads CASSPLTGPTGELFF. The CDR3 bases are TGTGCCAGCAGCCCTCTGACAGGGCCCACCGGGGAGCTGTTTTTT. The variable domain in full, with the rest retrieved from reference TRBV11-3 and TRBJ2-2, is EAGVVQSPRYKIIEKKQPVAFWCNPISGHNTLYWYLQNLGQGPELLIRYENEEAVDDSQLPKDRFSAERLKGVDSTLKIQPAELGDSAVYLCASSPLTGPTGELFFGEGSRLTVL.

The V and J genes are TRBV19 and TRBJ1-2, with 8 bases fitting TRBD1. The CDR3 is made up of 15 amino acids. The V gene's germline CDR1 is LNHDA and CDR2 SQIVND (reference sequence). The V segment lost 4 bases and the J segment 8 bases; nucleotides outside the gene matches: 12. CDR3 DNA: TGTGCCAGTAGTACGACAGGGGCGAATATGGGGGGCTACACCTTC. This codes for CASSTTGANMGGYTF.

The V and J genes are TRBV19 and TRBJ1-4; TRBD1 might be the D (6 bases). With 9 bases removed from V and 7 bases from J, the gap between germline ends came to 21 bases. This CDR3 has 15 residues. Germline lookup yields CDR1 LNHDA and CDR2 SQIVND (reference sequence). The CDR3 sequence: CASLEGGASGEKLFF. The CDR3 nucleotides read TGTGCCAGCCTCGAGGGGGGGGCGAGTGGTGAAAAACTGTTTTTT.

V gene TRBV9 combines with J gene TRBJ2-1, with TRBD2 matching 7 bases. Looked up from germline, CDR1 is SGDLS and CDR2 is YYNGEE. The CDR3 sequence is 16 residues long. J was trimmed by 1 base and V by 3 bases; bases with no gene match: 7. CDR3 region: CASSAWGGRSYNEQFF. The CDR3 DNA reads as TGTGCCAGCAGCGCCTGGGGCGGGAGATCCTACAATGAGCAGTTCTTC.

This clone appeared a few times. The chain joins TRBV11-2 to TRBJ2-7; 7 bases are shared with TRBD1. V lost 0 bases and J lost 7; bases outside the gene matches: 18. From germline, CDR1 is SGHAT and CDR2 FQNNGV. The CDR3 totals 18 residues. CDR3 loop: CASSLEEVRGLSWSEQYF. CDR3 DNA sequence: TGTGCCAGCAGCTTAGAAGAAGTTAGGGGGCTGTCTTGGAGTGAGCAGTACTTC.

The J gene is TRBJ2-6, the V gene TRBV10-3; TRBD1 aligns across 11 bases. The CDR3 loop spans 16 amino acids. The V segment lost 7 bases and the J segment 2 bases; nucleotides outside the gene matches: 4. Germline loops: CDR1 ENHRY, CDR2 SYGVKD. The CDR3 bases are TGTGCCATCACTCGGGACAGGGGGACTGGGGCCAACGTCCTGACTTTC. This codes for CAITRDRGTGANVLTF.

The chain is built from TRBV6-5 and TRBJ1-3; no reliable D call. CDR1 is MNHEY and CDR2 is SVGAGI in the germline V gene. The CDR3 sequence is 13 residues long. The CDR3 DNA reads as TGTGCTTCGGGGAATGGCCCTGGAAACACCATATATTTT. It is translated as CASGNGPGNTIYF.

The chain couples TRBV30 to TRBJ1-3; D unresolved. Germline V gene sequence: CDR1 GTSNPN, CDR2 SVGIG (reference sequence). This CDR3 comprises 16 residues. The V end lost 0 bases, the J end lost 0 bases, and 12 bases lay between the germline ends. The CDR3 region has the DNA TGTGCCTGGAGTGTACGGCACTATAGCTCTGGAAACACCATATATTTT. This translates into CAWSVRHYSSGNTIYF.

The J gene is TRBJ1-1, the V gene TRBV28, with D perhaps matching TRBD1 (5 bases). CDR3 size: 16 residues. Germline V gene lookup returns CDR1 MDHEN and CDR2 SYDVKM. V lost 2 bases, J lost 0 bases, and 13 bases lay in between. In DNA form, the CDR3 reads TGTGCCAGCAGTTTAGGGGCAGGACTAGTGAACACTGAAGCTTTCTTT. It specifies CASSLGAGLVNTEAFF.

The chain employs TRBV7-8 and TRBJ2-1; weak D call: TRBD2 (6 bases). Trimming removed 6 bases from V and 4 bases from J, with 19 bases in between. CDR1 is SGHVS, CDR2 FQNEAQ, per germline. CDR3 length: 16 amino acids. CDR3: CASRSLAPVAYNEQFF. The CDR3 nucleotides are TGTGCCAGCAGATCACTAGCTCCTGTCGCATACAATGAGCAGTTCTTC.

The V call is TRBV13, the J call TRBJ2-7; 7 positions agree with TRBD2. Trimming cost V 2 bases and J 2 bases; bases outside gene matches: 9. The CDR3 loop spans 16 amino acids. Germline CDR1 reads PRHDT; CDR2 reads FYEKMQ (reference sequence). The CDR3 DNA is TGTGCCAGCAGCTTAAATGAGCGGGACTTACCCTACGAGCAGTACTTC. This sequence encodes CASSLNERDLPYEQYF.

The rearrangement links TRBV5-1 to TRBJ1-3; 8 bases fit TRBD1. This CDR3 region has 16 residues. The germline V gene encodes CDR1 SGHRS and CDR2 YFSETQ. J was trimmed by 3 bases and V by 0 bases; bases with no gene match: 5. The CDR3 DNA follows: TGCGCCAGCAGCTTGGGGACAGGGTTTGTTGGAAACACCATATATTTT. Translation: CASSLGTGFVGNTIYF.

With respect to this clone: Other DNA sequences of this sample code for an identical CDR3. The chain recombines TRBV5-4 with TRBJ2-1; D might be TRBD2 (5 bases). Trimming shortened V by 4 bases and J by 3 bases, and 11 bases separated the two germline ends. The CDR3 length is 14 residues. Germline V lookup: CDR1 SGHNT, CDR2 YYREEE (reference sequence). This CDR3 is CASSPSGYYNEQFF. CDR3 DNA: TGTGCCAGCAGCCCGTCGGGGTACTACAATGAGCAGTTCTTC.

V and J are TRBV6-5 and TRBJ1-3; D possibly corresponds to TRBD1 (5 bases). Looked up from germline, CDR1 is MNHEY and CDR2 is SVGAGI. The CDR3 sequence is 14 residues long. The V end was cut by 5 bases, the J end by 0 bases, with 8 bases between. In nucleotides, the CDR3 is TGTGCCAGCAGTAGGGGTGGCTCTGGAAACACCATATATTTT. Translating it yields CASSRGGSGNTIYF.

V and J are TRBV20-1 and TRBJ1-1; 7 nucleotides agree with TRBD1. Germline V lookup: CDR1 DFQATT, CDR2 SNEGSKA (reference sequence). This CDR3 has 15 amino acids. V lost 3 bases and J lost 5; bases outside the gene matches: 12. CDR3 bases: TGCAGTGCTAGTACGCCAAGGGGGCGGGATACTGAAGCTTTCTTT. Protein: CSASTPRGRDTEAFF.

The V gene is TRBV7-9, the J gene TRBJ2-2, with D maybe TRBD2 (6 bases). The CDR3 spans 15 residues. V lost 0 bases and J lost 7, with 12 bases in between. The germline V gene encodes CDR1 SEHNR and CDR2 FQNEAQ (reference sequence). CDR3 sequence reads: CASSLAGRRVGELFF. CDR3 DNA: TGTGCCAGCAGCTTAGCCGGGAGAAGGGTCGGGGAGCTGTTTTTT.